A selection of T cell receptor beta chains follows, all from one sample in a study of identical twins. TCRdb recomputed calls from the 5' RACE reads with MiXCR, one row per CDR3 protein. Of hundreds of thousands of distinct CDR3 sequences in the sample, 24% were seen once. This sample also belongs to another study, concerning T cells expressing NK-cell markers.

Sequencing used CD4+ T cells sorted from blood. The receptors derive from a woman younger than 30 in good health. Both conserved end residues are part of each CDR3. The D gene is left open where the match is weak. Clone size appears in some rows only: once, few, many, or a class for an expanded clone.

v_gene: TRBV12-3/TRBV12-4
abundance: few
j_gene: TRBJ1-2
d_gene: TRBD1
CDR3aa: CASSSWTGPNYGYTF
CDR3nt: TGTGCCAGCAGTTCCTGGACAGGACCGAACTATGGCTACACCTTC

v_gene: TRBV6-2/TRBV6-3
abundance: many
j_gene: TRBJ2-1
d_gene: TRBD2
CDR3aa: CASSLLGLAGDNEQFF
CDR3nt: TGTGCCAGCAGTCTGCTTGGACTAGCGGGAGACAATGAGCAGTTCTTC

v_gene: TRBV4-3
abundance: few
j_gene: TRBJ2-3
d_gene: NA
CDR3aa: CASSQDGRVTDTQYF
CDR3nt: TGCGCCAGCAGCCAAGATGGTCGGGTCACAGATACGCAGTATTTT

v_gene: TRBV20-1
abundance: NA
j_gene: TRBJ2-7
d_gene: NA
CDR3aa: CSARVASSYEQYF
CDR3nt: TGCAGTGCTAGAGTTGCTAGCTCCTACGAGCAGTACTTC

v_gene: TRBV5-1
abundance: NA
j_gene: TRBJ2-2
d_gene: NA
CDR3aa: CASSLGAPNTGELFF
CDR3nt: TGCGCCAGCAGCTTGGGGGCACCGAACACCGGGGAGCTGTTTTTT

v_gene: TRBV18
abundance: NA
j_gene: TRBJ1-2
d_gene: TRBD1
CDR3aa: CASSPTGGRALGGYTF
CDR3nt: TGTGCCAGCTCACCCACAGGGGGTCGGGCCCTCGGGGGCTACACCTTC

v_gene: TRBV5-6
abundance: NA
j_gene: TRBJ2-7
d_gene: TRBD1
CDR3aa: CASSRQQGATYEQYF
CDR3nt: TGTGCCAGCAGCCGTCAACAGGGGGCGACCTACGAGCAGTACTTC

v_gene: TRBV7-6
abundance: NA
j_gene: TRBJ2-4
d_gene: NA
CDR3aa: CASSLAGRGQAGNIQYF
CDR3nt: TGTGCCAGCAGCTTAGCAGGGAGGGGGCAGGCGGGAAACATTCAGTACTTC

v_gene: TRBV25-1
abundance: few
j_gene: TRBJ2-7
d_gene: NA
CDR3aa: CASSGVPRGAEQYF
CDR3nt: TGTGCCAGCAGTGGTGTACCGAGAGGCGCCGAGCAGTACTTC

v_gene: TRBV18
abundance: NA
j_gene: TRBJ2-1
d_gene: TRBD2
CDR3aa: CASSPPRGGGSYNEQFF
CDR3nt: TGTGCCAGCTCACCACCGCGCGGGGGGGGGTCCTACAATGAGCAGTTCTTC

v_gene: TRBV6-2/TRBV6-3
abundance: few
j_gene: TRBJ2-7
d_gene: TRBD2
CDR3aa: CASSSLRTSGISYEQYF
CDR3nt: TGTGCCAGCAGTTCCCTTCGGACTAGCGGGATCTCCTACGAGCAGTACTTC

v_gene: TRBV7-9
abundance: many
j_gene: TRBJ2-4
d_gene: NA
CDR3aa: CASSLDPGRNENIQYF
CDR3nt: TGTGCCAGCAGCTTAGATCCGGGGCGTAATGAAAACATTCAGTACTTC

v_gene: TRBV5-1
abundance: NA
j_gene: TRBJ2-1
d_gene: TRBD2
CDR3aa: CASSLPSGYNEQFF
CDR3nt: TGCGCCAGCAGCTTGCCTAGCGGGTACAATGAGCAGTTCTTC

v_gene: TRBV6-6
abundance: NA
j_gene: TRBJ1-4
d_gene: NA
CDR3aa: CASSRTAAEKLFF
CDR3nt: TGTGCCAGCAGCCGTACAGCGGCCGAAAAACTGTTTTTT

v_gene: TRBV12-3/TRBV12-4
abundance: NA
j_gene: TRBJ2-5
d_gene: NA
CDR3aa: CASSPRGAGSQETQYF
CDR3nt: TGTGCCAGCAGTCCCCGGGGAGCGGGTTCCCAAGAGACCCAGTACTTC

v_gene: TRBV5-1
abundance: NA
j_gene: TRBJ2-1
d_gene: NA
CDR3aa: CASSSGLSYNEQFF
CDR3nt: TGCGCCAGCAGCTCGGGACTCTCCTACAATGAGCAGTTCTTC

v_gene: TRBV11-2
abundance: NA
j_gene: TRBJ2-1
d_gene: TRBD2
CDR3aa: CASSQPGLAGIEQFF
CDR3nt: TGTGCCAGCAGCCAGCCGGGACTAGCGGGAATTGAGCAGTTCTTC

v_gene: TRBV7-2
abundance: NA
j_gene: TRBJ2-1
d_gene: TRBD2
CDR3aa: CASSLQTSGSPNEQFF
CDR3nt: TGTGCCAGCAGCCTCCAGACTAGCGGGAGTCCAAATGAGCAGTTCTTC

v_gene: TRBV7-8
abundance: few
j_gene: TRBJ1-5
d_gene: NA
CDR3aa: CASSFNPSNSNQPQHF
CDR3nt: TGTGCCAGCAGCTTCAACCCCAGTAATAGCAATCAGCCCCAGCATTTT

v_gene: TRBV4-3
abundance: few
j_gene: TRBJ1-1
d_gene: NA
CDR3aa: CASSPQGLYTEAFF
CDR3nt: TGCGCCAGCAGCCCCCAGGGCTTGTACACTGAAGCTTTCTTT

v_gene: TRBV5-1
abundance: NA
j_gene: TRBJ2-2
d_gene: NA
CDR3aa: CASSTTQAGELFF
CDR3nt: TGCGCCAGCAGCACGACTCAGGCCGGGGAGCTGTTTTTT

v_gene: TRBV6-1
abundance: NA
j_gene: TRBJ1-2
d_gene: TRBD1
CDR3aa: CASSKRDRELLGYTF
CDR3nt: TGTGCCAGCAGCAAGAGGGACAGGGAACTGCTAGGCTACACCTTC

v_gene: TRBV5-1
abundance: NA
j_gene: TRBJ2-7
d_gene: NA
CDR3aa: CASSGAATYEQYF
CDR3nt: TGCGCCAGCAGTGGAGCTGCCACCTACGAGCAGTACTTC

v_gene: TRBV15
abundance: few
j_gene: TRBJ2-1
d_gene: NA
CDR3aa: CATSRDRPSVYNEQFF
CDR3nt: TGTGCCACCAGCAGAGATAGGCCTAGCGTCTACAATGAGCAGTTCTTC

v_gene: TRBV12-3/TRBV12-4
abundance: many
j_gene: TRBJ2-2
d_gene: TRBD2
CDR3aa: CASYLAGYTGELFF
CDR3nt: TGTGCCAGCTATCTAGCGGGGTACACCGGGGAGCTGTTTTTT

v_gene: TRBV7-2
abundance: few
j_gene: TRBJ1-1
d_gene: NA
CDR3aa: CASRPGLMNTEAFF
CDR3nt: TGTGCCAGCAGGCCGGGACTGATGAACACTGAAGCTTTCTTT

v_gene: TRBV5-1
abundance: NA
j_gene: TRBJ2-1
d_gene: NA
CDR3aa: CASSLDGTPVYNEQFF
CDR3nt: TGCGCCAGCAGCTTGGATGGGACGCCCGTTTACAATGAGCAGTTCTTC

v_gene: TRBV6-1
abundance: NA
j_gene: TRBJ1-1
d_gene: NA
CDR3aa: CASAPFGQGLSAFF
CDR3nt: TGTGCCAGCGCTCCCTTTGGGCAGGGGCTGTCGGCTTTCTTT

v_gene: TRBV12-3/TRBV12-4
abundance: many
j_gene: TRBJ2-7
d_gene: NA
CDR3aa: CASSSRGAYEQYF
CDR3nt: TGTGCCAGCAGTTCGAGGGGAGCCTACGAGCAGTACTTC

v_gene: TRBV11-2
abundance: NA
j_gene: TRBJ2-1
d_gene: NA
CDR3aa: CASSLLASPYNEQFF
CDR3nt: TGTGCCAGCAGCCTCCTAGCAAGCCCCTACAATGAGCAGTTCTTC

v_gene: TRBV10-3
abundance: few
j_gene: TRBJ2-5
d_gene: TRBD1
CDR3aa: CAISGQGQETQYF
CDR3nt: TGTGCCATATCTGGACAGGGTCAAGAGACCCAGTACTTC